The text below deals with one T cell receptor beta chain. Its antigen remains unknown. For naive CD8 T cells, sorting used the CD8+CD4-CCR7+CD45RA+ phenotype. TCRdb itself ran the PCR reads through MiXCR, one entry per CDR3 protein. The table lists some 91,000 distinct CDR3 sequences, about 24% of them singletons. This specimen belongs to a study of molecular identifiers for immune sequencing clone quantification. Study findings and constraints: Clonotypes surpassing 20 RNA copies contained over 97% of effector molecules, versus under 1% in naive cells. Spiked Jurkat TCR RNA equivalent to one cell was reportedly detectable in approximately 980,000 naive cells.

Per germline, CDR1 SGHTA and CDR2 FQGNSA. This CDR3 is 19 amino acids long. Unmatched junction bases numbered 20, after V lost 5 bases and J lost 6 bases. The clonotype originates from a human donor in good health. Some libraries in this study had Jurkat cell RNA spiked in. Sequencing input: naive CD8+ T cells from blood, with Jurkat cell RNA spiked in. Indicated subset: FACS-sorted CD8+CD4-CCR7+CD45RA+ naive T cells. The rearrangement joins TRBV7-2 to TRBJ2-2; 8 bases agree with TRBD2. As DNA, the CDR3 is TGTGCCAGCAGCCCTCCGAGAATCCAGGCAGCGGGAGTGTCCGGGGAGCTGTTTTTT. This sequence encodes CASSPPRIQAAGVSGELFF.